This T cell receptor (beta chain) came from a study of read filtering for tumor transcriptome and immune sequencing. Overall study: Transcriptome libraries were built from DNase-treated RNA.

At the time of active disease, bone marrow was collected from every patient. This library used approximately 0.4 ug RNA and molecular barcoded adaptors spanning alpha/delta and beta/gamma chains. TCRdb recomputed calls from the reads with MiXCR, one row per CDR3 protein. The repertoire holds about 46,000 distinct CDR3 sequences, with less than 20% as singletons. As regards this clonotype: The antigen remains unidentified.

Broader study findings: In IR-seq, single-read clonotypes were roughly 82% of clonotypes but approximately 3.5% of reads. IR-seq and RNA-seq agreed better without single-read clonotypes.

This CDR3 has 15 residues. Germline V lookup: CDR1 SGHTA, CDR2 FQGNSA. The junction had 3 bases not matched to a gene; V was cut back by 4 bases and J by 2 bases. This TCR derives from a donor at least 40 years old with multiple myeloma. This chain joins TRBV7-2 and TRBJ2-7, with TRBD2 matching 12 bases. The specimen was a population of CD138-negative cells sorted from bone marrow. CDR3 region: CASSYGLAGTYEQYF. The CDR3 region has the DNA TGTGCCAGCAGCTACGGACTAGCGGGAACCTACGAGCAGTACTTC.